This T cell receptor (beta chain) was sequenced during a study of cytomegalovirus exposure and HLA in healthy donors (dated by TCRdb to about 2017). Context from the whole study: An earlier analysis of approximately 640 of the donors reported approximately 290 Gb of sequence data and 117 million unique TCR beta sequences from 150 million to 200 million T cells. An early release that covered about 600 HLA-typed donors contained approximately 300 gigabases of sequencing data and around 80 million unique TCR sequences. The genetic ancestry cluster associated with self-reported Caucasian donors included 80% to 90% of the 300 to 450 genotyped donors. The study was designed to test whether signatures of past pathogen exposure could be identified by cataloging public T cell receptors. The study used immunosequencing to profile the T cell repertoires of approximately 650 subjects and linked those repertoires to cytomegalovirus serostatus. Besides the first cohort of roughly 660 subjects, a separate validation cohort made up of 120 different subjects was used. To predict cytomegalovirus infection status, the study brought together high-throughput TCR immunosequencing, statistical association of individual TCRs with disease status, and machine learning. In a later analysis, previously published TCR beta repertoires from hundreds of donors were re-analyzed and high-resolution HLA genotyping was added so that TCR occurrence patterns could be studied. In the later analysis, no new phenotypic data were used to find candidate immune exposures; instead, reliance was placed on TCR beta sequences and their occurrence across donors. To decide whether each TCR beta V gene segment behaved as functional or pseudogenic, an earlier analysis of some 580 of the donors relied on high-throughput TCR beta sequencing. Donor age, sex, ethnicity and CMV serostatus were collected together with the repertoire data. A later genetic analysis took genome-wide SNP genotypes for about 55% of the 666 donors and used that subset as a discovery cohort. Every repertoire in the discovery cohort had been generated on one and the same sequencing platform. Class I and class II HLA loci were covered by the typing at four-digit resolution. The number of donors typed differed by locus, with 629-630 for A, B, C, DRB1 and DQB1, roughly 520 for DQA1, approximately 580 for DPA1, and some 440 for DPB1. Four or five DR-DQ haplotypes were treated as single units for association and clustering because of strong linkage in the cohort. Across roughly 420 genotyped donors of the cohort, an average of about 240,000 unique TCR beta nucleotide sequences per donor were sequenced, and roughly 20% of those sequences were non-productive.

Library prep was done by the immunoSEQ multiplex PCR assay. The multiplex PCR relied on a mix of 60 forward primers for TCR Vbeta segments and 13 reverse primers for TCR Jbeta segments. Amplification of the CDR3 region of rearranged TCR beta genes was performed with a multiplex PCR assay on genomic DNA. The Illumina HiSeq System was used to sequence the amplified TCR beta libraries as 87-base-pair reads. For the original study's pipeline: Across the 670 or so repertoires, a later analysis counted tens of millions of unique TCR beta chains, some 11 million of which were shared by at least two donors. Raw reads were error-corrected and collapsed into unique sequences by a nearest-neighbor algorithm in which closely related sequences were merged to remove PCR and sequencing errors. Alignment of CDR3 sequences to IMGT reference sequences was used to assign V, D and J gene segments. For a sequence to be retained, a match of at least six nucleotides was required to both a V gene segment and a J gene segment. Rearrangements were called productive when the CDR3 lacked stop codons and stayed in frame with V and J; all others were non-productive. CDR3 was defined by IMGT convention, running from the second conserved V-encoded cysteine to the conserved J-encoded phenylalanine. The earlier analysis of about 590 of the donors excluded sequences that lacked an unambiguous match to a single V gene segment. In an earlier analysis of 587 of the donors, V segments were called functional above 56.7% productive rearrangements and were called segregating when the between-donor standard deviation exceeded 5%. To diagnose cytomegalovirus status from the catalog of TCR beta chain sequences, a statistical classification framework was built. In a later analysis, TCR nucleotide sequences were compared against IMGT/GENE-DB human TR gene sequences so that V and J genes could be assigned. A later analysis assigned CDR3 sequences and most-parsimonious VDJ recombination scenarios with the TCRdist pipeline. A later analysis defined each TCR beta chain by its CDR3 amino acid sequence plus V-gene family, and excluded reads lacking a unique V-gene family. In a later analysis, several hundred highly shared, low-generation-probability nucleotide sequences were removed to address suspected cross-contamination and a sequencing artifact. In a later analysis, a clonal expansion index was calculated for each public chain from normalized within-repertoire ranks of inferred template counts. A later analysis computed generation probabilities with a VDJ recombination model fitted to out-of-frame rearrangements, and checked the results against IGoR. In a later analysis, hypergeometric tests were used to score TCR-TCR, TCR-HLA and TCR-CMV co-occurrence, with a repertoire-size bias correction applied to TCR pairs. In a later analysis, false discovery rates were estimated by permuting HLA or CMV assignments 20 times. In a later analysis, co-occurring TCRs were grouped using DBSCAN, with TCRdist sequence similarity added in when clustering inside HLA-allele-positive subsets. Repertoires with fewer than 30,000 or more than 120,000 public chains were left out of co-occurrence clustering, as were four to six repertoires with anomalous nucleotide sharing. The clones in this table, taken by TCRdb from immuneACCESS, are in-frame only. Not every clone is retained; where verified, under half of the shortfall comes from an unresolved V gene, and the cause of the rest is unknown. For V, J and clone size, that table is used; D and trimming come from the DNA. The sample contains about 140,000 clones, approximately 80% of them found a single time. Roughly 4.5% of the sample goes to the ten largest clones.

With respect to this clone: Its antigen remains unidentified. No base quality values were provided; no much bigger clone lies one nucleotide off.

The investigation overall reported the following: In the study, around 160 TCR beta chains were listed as associated with cytomegalovirus. In a later analysis, most CMV-associated TCR beta chains were found to appear HLA-restricted, with HLA associations seemingly driven largely by CMV exposure. The presence/absence analyses assumed that sequencing depth was roughly uniform across donors, and that assumption may not be true. Because counts were too low, more than 15 rarely observed V segments, including chromosome 9 orphons, were left out of the earlier analysis of about 620 of the donors. Some IMGT-functional V segments, including TRBV6-2 and TRBV6-3, could not be told apart with the 87-base-pair reads, so those segments were excluded. A few of the identified cytomegalovirus-associated TCR beta chains were confirmed in vitro to be specific for cytomegalovirus antigens. The authors suggested that the approach could potentially be extended to other disease states and immunological phenotypes. In a later genetic analysis, fewer N-insertions in productive TCRs were reported among donors in an Asian-associated ancestry cluster than the approximately 670-donor mean. Because HLA typing was missing for some donors at each locus, association tests included only the typed subset. This cohort had only TCR beta chains sequenced, and the lack of alpha or paired-chain data limited which features could be detected. In a later genetic analysis, a missense DCLRE1C variant was associated with V-gene and J-gene trimming of TCR beta chains, and the association was replicated in an independent cohort. Linkage disequilibrium might explain the correlated functional status among segregating V segments, but an unknown experimental factor could not be excluded. A later analysis reported that several top co-occurrence clusters appeared linked to parvovirus B19, influenza, CMV and Epstein-Barr virus. Immune exposure information for the cohort was limited to CMV serostatus. While some public TCRs were present in many individuals, most TCR sequences turned up only very rarely across donors. A cluster of highly shared sequence variants was judged likely to represent a technical artifact of the sequencing pipeline. Assigning TCR associations to individual alleles was difficult when HLA alleles, especially DR and DQ, strongly co-occurred. At a false discovery rate of 0.05, a later analysis linked 15,000 to 20,000 TCR beta sequences to specific HLA alleles. A further reported finding was that TCR beta sequences accurately predicted the HLA-A and HLA-B alleles for most subjects in the first cohort. An earlier analysis of 587 of the donors showed that most TCR beta V segments appeared in productive rearrangements either about 90% or about 30% of the time, which broadly matched IMGT annotations. According to a later analysis, TCR association rates differed among HLA loci, with DRB1 alleles showing the most associated TCRs and HLA-C alleles showing the fewest. In a later analysis, HLA-associated TCR beta chains were found to be more clonally expanded and to have lower generation probabilities than equally common non-associated chains. The classifier was reported to diagnose cytomegalovirus status with high specificity and sensitivity in both the original cohort and the validation cohort.

The cohort consisted of approximately 670 healthy bone marrow donors. All cohort members were sampled while nominally healthy, although unrecorded immune exposures were likely present. The donor was CMV seropositive and was included in the group of 250 to 300 seropositive cohort members. Every donor gave a peripheral blood sample, and the peripheral blood mononuclear cells from that sample were used for TCR beta sequencing. The Qiagen DNeasy Blood Extraction Kit was used to extract genomic DNA from the blood cell samples. Relative to germline, V is 0 bases shorter and J is 10 bases shorter, with 11 bases between their ends. From the cysteine through the phenylalanine, the CDR3 covers 14 amino acids. The kept DNA is CDR3 alone, 42 bases in frame from the first base. Taken from the germline V gene, the CDR1 and CDR2 loops are SGHDT and YYEEEE.

This TCR derives from a man aged 35-49 years in good health and CMV-seropositive. The sequenced material came from PBMCs. The chain links TRBV5-6 with TRBJ1-6; the D gene cannot be named for sure. CDR3 region: CASSLGGSWSPLHF. The sequenced DNA is TGTGCCAGCAGCTTGGGAGGTAGCTGGTCACCCCTCCACTTT. The reference TRBV5-6 and TRBJ1-6 proteins fill in what lies around the CDR3, so the full variable domain reads DAGVTQSPTHLIKTRGQQVTLRCSPKSGHDTVSWYQQALGQGPQFIFQYYEEEERQRGNFPDRFSGHQFPNYSSELNVNALLLGDSALYLCASSLGGSWSPLHFGNGTRLTVT.